The 27 T cell receptor beta chains below all came from one sample that was sequenced in a study of cytomegalovirus exposure and HLA in healthy donors. TCRdb's copy holds only in-frame clones and misses some; the assay was immunoSEQ multiplex PCR. The sample has 55,000 to 65,000 clones; over 75% are singletons. The material sequenced was PBMCs. These receptors were obtained from a man between 18 and 35 years old in good health and CMV-seronegative.

The V and J genes are TRBV20-1 and TRBJ2-1; 7 bases align to TRBD2. Per the germline V gene, CDR1 is DFQATT and CDR2 is SNEGSKA (reference sequence). V dropped 3 bases and J dropped 12; count of bases not matched to a gene: 5. This CDR3 has 11 amino acids. CDR3: CSARGGYPQFF. For the CDR3, the DNA is TGCAGTGCTAGGGGGGGGTACCCGCAGTTCTTC.

This chain joins TRBV7-9 and TRBJ2-5; TRBD1 is a possible D gene (6 bases). This CDR3 comprises 15 residues. CDR1 and CDR2 from the germline V gene are SEHNR and FQNEAQ (reference sequence). Trimming took off 2 bases at V and 1 base at J, with 11 bases between the two ends. The CDR3 reads CASSLTQGSQETQYF. CDR3 sequence (DNA): TGTGCCAGCAGCTTAACTCAGGGGTCCCAAGAGACCCAGTACTTC.

This rearrangement joins TRBV2 to TRBJ2-5, with TRBD1 matching 7 bases. The CDR3 runs to 14 residues. The V gene end was trimmed by 6 bases and the J gene end by 1 base; junction bases not matched to a gene: 5. Germline-derived CDR1 and CDR2 are SNHLY and FYNNEI. The CDR3 DNA reads TGTGCCAGCAGGGATAGGACAGGCCAAGAGACCCAGTACTTC. Its translation: CASRDRTGQETQYF. The full variable domain, in which reference TRBV2 and TRBJ2-5 provide the parts outside the CDR3, is EPEVTQTPSHQVTQMGQEVILRCVPISNHLYFYWYRQILGQKVEFLVSFYNNEISEKSEIFDDQFSVERPDGSNFTLKIRSTKLEDSAMYFCASRDRTGQETQYFGPGTRLLVL.

The chain has TRBV4-2 and TRBJ1-4; 7 bases line up with TRBD1. The germline gives CDR1 LGHNA, CDR2 YNFKEQ. After removal of 1 base from V and 8 bases from J, the junction contained 7 bases not matched to a gene. This CDR3 is built from 15 residues. The CDR3 sequence: CASSQVTGEVEKLFF. CDR3 bases: TGTGCCAGCAGCCAAGTTACAGGGGAGGTCGAAAAACTGTTTTTT.

A single count supports this clone. The J gene is TRBJ2-1, the V gene TRBV6-4, with 8 nucleotides matching TRBD2. Germline trimming cut 0 bases from V and 1 base from J; bases unmatched to any gene: 2. The CDR3 has 16 amino acids. CDR1 MRHNA and CDR2 SNTAGT come from the germline V gene. The CDR3 protein is CASSDSASGSYNEQFF. CDR3 in DNA: TGTGCCAGCAGTGACTCAGCTAGCGGGTCCTACAATGAGCAGTTCTTC.

For this clone: Distinct nucleotide sequences in the sample also encode this CDR3. The CDR3 DNA reads TGTGCCAGCAGCGGGACAGGGGACACCGGGGAGCTGTTTTTT. It yields the protein CASSGTGDTGELFF. The J gene is TRBJ2-2, the V gene TRBV6-1; 10 bases match TRBD1. Unmatched junction bases numbered 1, after V lost 6 bases and J lost 3 bases. CDR1 and CDR2 (germline): MNHNS, SASEGT. This CDR3 is 14 amino acids long.

The V and J genes are TRBV28 and TRBJ2-1, with D maybe TRBD2 (6 bases). The CDR3 length is 17 residues. The germline CDR1 and CDR2 sequences are MDHEN and SYDVKM. Trimming removed 5 bases at V and 1 base at J, with 18 bases between. The CDR3 coding sequence is TGTGCCAGCAGTCTAAATGGGGTAGCGGCTTCCTACAATGAGCAGTTCTTC. Protein: CASSLNGVAASYNEQFF.

This chain uses TRBV5-7 with TRBJ2-1; TRBD1 matches 10 bases. TRBV5-7 is an ORF, and what it does is uncertain. Losses at the gene ends were 3 bases for V and 5 bases for J; bases not matched to a gene: 8. This CDR3 comprises 16 residues. CDR3 in DNA: TGTGCCAGCAGCTCAAGGGGACAGGGGATGCACAATGAGCAGTTCTTC. The encoded protein is CASSSRGQGMHNEQFF.

V usage is TRBV27 and J usage is TRBJ2-7; the D gene is possibly TRBD1 (6 bases). The ends were cut back, 3 bases at V and 5 bases at J, with 8 bases in the middle. This CDR3 contains 12 residues. Germline lookup yields CDR1 MNHEY and CDR2 SMNVEV (reference sequence). The CDR3 sequence: CASSFRGHEQYF. The CDR3 region has the DNA TGTGCCAGCAGTTTCAGGGGCCACGAGCAGTACTTC.

CDR3 protein: CASSRGLAGVKLSEQFF. CDR3 nucleotides: TGTGCCAGTAGTAGGGGACTAGCGGGAGTTAAGTTGAGTGAGCAGTTCTTC. V and J are TRBV19 and TRBJ2-1; TRBD2 aligns across 14 bases. The germline V gene has CDR1 LNHDA and CDR2 SQIVND (reference sequence). The CDR3 extends over 17 amino acids. The junction had 11 bases not matched to a gene; V was cut back by 4 bases and J by 9 bases.

The chain is built from TRBV13 and TRBJ2-1, with 7 bases that match TRBD2. V was clipped by 5 bases and J by 0 bases; unmatched bases: 1. The CDR3 has 14 residues. Germline V CDR1 and CDR2: PRHDT, FYEKMQ (reference sequence). This chain's CDR3 is CASSRGGSYNEQFF. As DNA, the CDR3 is TGTGCCAGCAGCCGCGGGGGCTCCTACAATGAGCAGTTCTTC.

The chain joins TRBV27 to TRBJ2-7, with TRBD1 matching 7 bases. The CDR3 consists of 16 residues. The trim removed 4 bases at V and 1 base at J, leaving 10 bases unmatched. Germline lookup yields CDR1 MNHEY and CDR2 SMNVEV (reference sequence). The CDR3 DNA reads TGTGCCAGCAGTTACTCAGAGGGGACAGTTTCCTACGAGCAGTACTTC. It specifies CASSYSEGTVSYEQYF.

The chain employs TRBV5-6 and TRBJ1-1; D may be TRBD1 (6 bases). The germline V gene has CDR1 SGHDT and CDR2 YYEEEE. CDR3 size: 14 residues. Trimming shortened V by 4 bases and J by 4 bases, and 14 bases separated the two germline ends. CDR3 sequence reads: CASSLTGSPTEAFF. CDR3 bases: TGTGCCAGCAGCCTGACAGGTTCCCCCACTGAAGCTTTCTTT.

This chain uses TRBV6-6 with TRBJ2-7; the D gene is possibly TRBD2 (6 bases). V shed 6 bases and J shed 0 bases, with 12 bases lying between them. The CDR3 spans 14 residues. CDR1 and CDR2 from the germline V gene are MNHNY and SVGAGI (reference sequence). Written as DNA, the CDR3 is TGTGCCAGCAGACAGCGGGCGACCTCCTACGAGCAGTACTTC. Translation gives CASRQRATSYEQYF.

This chain joins TRBV21-1 and TRBJ2-7; the tabulated D call, TRBD2, remains unverified against the DNA. TRBV21-1 is listed as a pseudogene. This CDR3 comprises 16 residues. CDR3 loop: CASSKATGLLSYEQYF. The CDR3 DNA reads TGTGCCAGCAGTAAGGCTACGGGACTCCTTTCGTACGAGCAGTACTTC.

The rearrangement uses TRBV7-9 and TRBJ2-1, with 7 positions matching TRBD2. CDR3 length: 15 amino acids. V lost 1 base to trimming and J lost 6 bases; unmatched junction nucleotides: 6. The germline CDR1 and CDR2 sequences are SEHNR and FQNEAQ (reference sequence). CDR3 amino acids: CASSLVGGSFNEQFF. CDR3 bases: TGTGCCAGCAGCTTAGTCGGGGGGAGCTTCAATGAGCAGTTCTTC.

The chain employs TRBV2 and TRBJ1-2, with TRBD1 identical over 10 bases. V lost 6 bases to trimming and J lost 7 bases; unmatched junction nucleotides: 2. This CDR3 contains 12 residues. Germline-derived CDR1 and CDR2 are SNHLY and FYNNEI. This CDR3 reads CASRWTGGGYTF. The CDR3 DNA follows: TGTGCCAGCAGGTGGACAGGGGGTGGCTACACCTTC.

This clone occurred once. The chain is built from TRBV7-9 and TRBJ2-4; D is unclear. The CDR3 spans 16 residues. V lost 1 base and J lost 2, with 12 bases in between. CDR1 is SEHNR and CDR2 is FQNEAQ in the germline V gene (reference sequence). The DNA of the CDR3 is TGTGCCAGCAGCTTAGATGGTAGAACTCCCAAAAACATTCAGTACTTC. It translates to CASSLDGRTPKNIQYF. Full variable domain (outside the CDR3, taken from reference TRBV7-9 and TRBJ2-4): DTGVSQNPRHKITKRGQNVTFRCDPISEHNRLYWYRQTLGQGPEFLTYFQNEAQLEKSRLLSDRFSAERPKGSFSTLEIQRTEQGDSAMYLCASSLDGRTPKNIQYFGAGTRLSVL.

The genes are TRBV2 and TRBJ1-5; 7 bases map to TRBD1. V gave up 4 bases and J gave up 6 bases; unmatched junction bases: 6. Germline V lookup: CDR1 SNHLY, CDR2 FYNNEI. This CDR3 has 14 amino acids. The CDR3 loop is CASSGQGPGQPQHF. The CDR3 nucleotides read TGTGCCAGCAGTGGACAGGGACCGGGTCAGCCCCAGCATTTT.

The chain couples TRBV11-2 to TRBJ1-1, with a possible D match to TRBD1 (5 bases). Per the germline V gene, CDR1 is SGHAT and CDR2 is FQNNGV. Between the trimmed V and J ends, which lost 6 bases and 5 bases, there was a span of 13 bases. There are 13 residues in the CDR3. CDR3: CASSQERGTEAFF. Here the CDR3 DNA reads TGTGCCAGCAGTCAAGAGCGGGGGACTGAAGCTTTCTTT.

The V and J genes are TRBV6-6 and TRBJ1-5, with 11 bases matching TRBD1. The germline CDR1 and CDR2 sequences are MNHNY and SVGAGI (reference sequence). The V and J ends lost 8 bases and 6 bases, in that order; junction bases with no gene match: 9. The CDR3 runs 15 residues. CDR3 nucleotides: TGTGCCAGCGAAGCTTCCGGGACAGGGGGTCAGCCCCAGCATTTT. Amino acids: CASEASGTGGQPQHF.

The chain employs TRBV7-2 and TRBJ2-1; 10 nucleotides match TRBD2. The CDR3 is 17 residues long. Germline assignment: CDR1 SGHTA and CDR2 FQGNSA. After removal of 1 base from V and 0 bases from J, the junction contained 3 bases not matched to a gene. The CDR3 region has the DNA TGTGCCAGCAGCTTAGTAGCGGGAGGCTCCTCCTACAATGAGCAGTTCTTC. It translates to CASSLVAGGSSYNEQFF.

V usage is TRBV4-1 and J usage is TRBJ1-1, with D unresolved. This CDR3 is built from 14 residues. The V and J ends lost 5 bases and 1 base respectively, with 11 bases between them. Germline V CDR1 and CDR2: MGHRA, YSYEKL. The CDR3 DNA sequence: TGCGCCAGCAGCGACCGACGGGAGAACACTGAAGCTTTCTTT. Translating it yields CASSDRRENTEAFF.

V is TRBV5-6 and J is TRBJ2-3; possible D gene TRBD2, 5 bases. The length of the CDR3 is 15 residues. Per germline, CDR1 SGHDT and CDR2 YYEEEE. The V end was cut by 2 bases, the J end by 0 bases, with 10 bases between. Here the CDR3 DNA reads TGTGCCAGCAGCTTTCTGAAGCGGAGCACAGATACGCAGTATTTT. This encodes CASSFLKRSTDTQYF. The full variable domain, its missing parts supplied by reference TRBV5-6 and TRBJ2-3, is DAGVTQSPTHLIKTRGQQVTLRCSPKSGHDTVSWYQQALGQGPQFIFQYYEEEERQRGNFPDRFSGHQFPNYSSELNVNALLLGDSALYLCASSFLKRSTDTQYFGPGTRLTVL.

A single count supports this clone. J is TRBJ2-7 and V is TRBV5-5; unclear D gene. The ends were cut back, 0 bases at V and 0 bases at J, with 10 bases in the middle. CDR3 length equals 15 residues. Germline V CDR1 and CDR2: SGHKS, YYEKEE (reference sequence). CDR3 protein: CASSLGGLSSYEQYF. CDR3 nucleotides: TGTGCCAGCAGCTTGGGCGGTTTGAGCTCCTACGAGCAGTACTTC.

A remark on this clone: Other DNA sequences from this sample encode an identical CDR3 as well. This chain joins TRBV28 and TRBJ1-2, with 7 bases aligning to TRBD1. After removal of 6 bases from V and 5 bases from J, the junction contained 9 bases not matched to a gene. There are 14 residues in the CDR3. The V gene's germline CDR1 is MDHEN and CDR2 SYDVKM. This CDR3 is CASSHGQVGYGYTF. In DNA, the CDR3 is TGTGCCAGCAGCCATGGACAGGTGGGGTATGGCTACACCTTC.

This clone is a singleton in its sample. The chain employs TRBV28 and TRBJ2-3; a weak D match, TRBD2 (6 bases). Per germline, CDR1 MDHEN and CDR2 SYDVKM. The CDR3 is made up of 15 amino acids. Trimming removed 8 bases at V and 4 bases at J, with 19 bases between. CDR3 nucleotide sequence: TGTGCCAGCCTGCCCGGAGGGGCACGTCCAGATACGCAGTATTTT. Its translation is CASLPGGARPDTQYF.